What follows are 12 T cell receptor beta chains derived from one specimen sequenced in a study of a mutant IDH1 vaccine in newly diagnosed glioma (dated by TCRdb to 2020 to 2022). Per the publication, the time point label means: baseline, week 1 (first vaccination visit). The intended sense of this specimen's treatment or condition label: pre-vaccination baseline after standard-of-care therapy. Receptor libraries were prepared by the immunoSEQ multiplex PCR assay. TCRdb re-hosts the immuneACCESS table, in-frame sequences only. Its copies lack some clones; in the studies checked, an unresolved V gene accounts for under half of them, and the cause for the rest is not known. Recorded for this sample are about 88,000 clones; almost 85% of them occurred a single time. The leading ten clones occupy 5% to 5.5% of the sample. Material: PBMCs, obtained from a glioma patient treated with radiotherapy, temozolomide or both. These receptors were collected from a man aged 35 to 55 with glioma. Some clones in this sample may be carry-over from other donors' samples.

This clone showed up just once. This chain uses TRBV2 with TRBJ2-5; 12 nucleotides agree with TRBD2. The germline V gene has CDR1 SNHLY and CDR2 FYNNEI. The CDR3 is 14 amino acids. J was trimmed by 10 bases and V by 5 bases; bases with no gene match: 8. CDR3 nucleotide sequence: TGTGCCAGCAGTTTACTAGCGGGGGGTCACAACCAGTACTTC. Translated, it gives CASSLLAGGHNQYF.

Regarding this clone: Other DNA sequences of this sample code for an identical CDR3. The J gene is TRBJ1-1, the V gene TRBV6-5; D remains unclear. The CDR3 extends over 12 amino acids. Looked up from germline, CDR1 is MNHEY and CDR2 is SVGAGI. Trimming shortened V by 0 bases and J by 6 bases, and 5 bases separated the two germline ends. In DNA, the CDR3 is TGTGCCAGCAGTTACTCGGGAGCTGAAGCTTTCTTT. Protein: CASSYSGAEAFF.

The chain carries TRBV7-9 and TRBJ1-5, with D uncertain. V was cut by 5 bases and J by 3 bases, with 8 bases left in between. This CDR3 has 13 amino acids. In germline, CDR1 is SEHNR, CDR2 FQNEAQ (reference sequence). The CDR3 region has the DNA TGTGCCAGCAGCGGGGAGGTCAATCAGCCCCAGCATTTT. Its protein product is CASSGEVNQPQHF.

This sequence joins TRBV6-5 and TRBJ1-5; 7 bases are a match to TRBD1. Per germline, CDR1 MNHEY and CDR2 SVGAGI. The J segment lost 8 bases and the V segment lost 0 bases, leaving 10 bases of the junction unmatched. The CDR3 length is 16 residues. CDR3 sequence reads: CASSYSSKGAFKPQHF. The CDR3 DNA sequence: TGTGCCAGCAGTTACTCGAGTAAGGGGGCTTTCAAGCCCCAGCATTTT.

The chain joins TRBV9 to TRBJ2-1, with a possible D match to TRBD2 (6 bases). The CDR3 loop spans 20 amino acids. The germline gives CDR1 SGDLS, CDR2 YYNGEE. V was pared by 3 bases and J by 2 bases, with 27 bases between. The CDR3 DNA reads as TGTGCCAGCAGCGCGGTCCCCTTTATAGCGGAGGGCTATCCCTACAATGAGCAGTTCTTC. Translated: CASSAVPFIAEGYPYNEQFF. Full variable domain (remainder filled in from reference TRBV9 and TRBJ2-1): DSGVTQTPKHLITATGQRVTLRCSPRSGDLSVYWYQQSLDQGLQFLIQYYNGEERAKGNILERFSAQQFPDLHSELNLSSLELGDSALYFCASSAVPFIAEGYPYNEQFFGPGTRLTVL.

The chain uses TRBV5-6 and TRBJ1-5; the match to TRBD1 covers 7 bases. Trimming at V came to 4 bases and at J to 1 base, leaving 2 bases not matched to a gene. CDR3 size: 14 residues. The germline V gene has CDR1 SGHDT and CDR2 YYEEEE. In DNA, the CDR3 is TGTGCCAGCAGCCGCAGGGGGAGCAATCAGCCCCAGCATTTT. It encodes CASSRRGSNQPQHF.

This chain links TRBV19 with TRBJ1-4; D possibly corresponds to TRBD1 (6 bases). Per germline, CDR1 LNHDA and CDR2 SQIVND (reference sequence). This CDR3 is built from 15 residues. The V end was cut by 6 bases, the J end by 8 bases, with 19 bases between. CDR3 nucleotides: TGTGCCAGTAGGAAACAACAGGGTGTTGGGGAAAAACTGTTTTTT. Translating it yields CASRKQQGVGEKLFF.

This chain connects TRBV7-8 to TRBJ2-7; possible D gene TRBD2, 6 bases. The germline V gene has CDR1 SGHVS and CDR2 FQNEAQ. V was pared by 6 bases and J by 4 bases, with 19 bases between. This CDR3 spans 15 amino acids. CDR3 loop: CASSLGGLVGYEQYF. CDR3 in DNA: TGTGCCAGCAGTCTAGGAGGGCTAGTCGGGTACGAGCAGTACTTC.

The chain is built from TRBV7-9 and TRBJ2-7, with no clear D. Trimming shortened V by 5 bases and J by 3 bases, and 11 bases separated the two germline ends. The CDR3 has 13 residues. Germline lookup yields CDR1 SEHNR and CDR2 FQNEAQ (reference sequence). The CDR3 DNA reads TGTGCCAGCAGCCCGCCGGCGAGCTACGAGCAGTACTTC. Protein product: CASSPPASYEQYF.

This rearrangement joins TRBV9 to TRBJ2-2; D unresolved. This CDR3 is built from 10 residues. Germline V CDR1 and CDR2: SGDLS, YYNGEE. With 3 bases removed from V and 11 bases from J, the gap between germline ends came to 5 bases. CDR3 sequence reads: CASSGAELFF. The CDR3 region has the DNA TGTGCCAGCAGCGGAGCAGAGCTGTTTTTT.

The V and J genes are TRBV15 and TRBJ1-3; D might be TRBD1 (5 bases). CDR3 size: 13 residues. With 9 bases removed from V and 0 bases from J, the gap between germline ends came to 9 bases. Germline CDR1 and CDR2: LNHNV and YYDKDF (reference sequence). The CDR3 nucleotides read TGTGCCACTCGACAGAACTCTGGAAACACCATATATTTT. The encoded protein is CATRQNSGNTIYF.

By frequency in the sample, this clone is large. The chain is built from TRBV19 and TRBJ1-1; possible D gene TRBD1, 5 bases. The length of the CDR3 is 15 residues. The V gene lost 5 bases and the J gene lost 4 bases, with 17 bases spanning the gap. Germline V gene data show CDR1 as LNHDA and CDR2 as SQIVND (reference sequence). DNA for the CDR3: TGTGCCAGTAGTTCCTGGGGGGGTTTGGGCACTGAAGCTTTCTTT. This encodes CASSSWGGLGTEAFF.